The 29 T cell receptor beta chains presented below share a single source sample, sequenced in a study of vaccination and CD4 T cells after COVID-19. Sequencing of DNA taken from cultured CD4+ T cells relied on the Oncomine TCR Beta short-read assay. TCRdb reprocessed the PCR reads via MiXCR and lists one record per CDR3 protein. There are some 20,000 distinct CDR3 sequences in the sample; around 44% occur only once, and 14% lies in the top ten. Their recognized antigens are unknown. Treatment reported: roughly nine-day PBMC culture with coronavirus spike peptide pools or control peptides (ViraFEST assay). The sequenced sample consisted of CD4+ T cells from blood, cultured in vitro. The receptor set was obtained from a human donor who had recovered from COVID-19.

The rearrangement links TRBV7-2 to TRBJ1-5; TRBD1 matches 7 bases. The germline V gene encodes CDR1 SGHTA and CDR2 FQGNSA. This CDR3 is built from 14 residues. After removal of 3 bases from V and 6 bases from J, the junction contained 5 bases not matched to a gene. The CDR3 is CASSFRQGTQPQHF. The CDR3, as DNA: TGTGCCAGCAGCTTTCGACAGGGTACTCAGCCCCAGCATTTT.

The V call is TRBV28, the J call TRBJ1-4; 9 positions agree with TRBD1. V lost 7 bases and J lost 7; bases outside the gene matches: 7. Germline lookup yields CDR1 MDHEN and CDR2 SYDVKM. The CDR3 spans 14 residues. The CDR3 coding sequence is TGTGCCAGCACCAACAGGGGGCGAGGTGAAAAACTGTTTTTT. Translation: CASTNRGRGEKLFF.

This clonotype has only one observation. The V call is TRBV24-1, the J call TRBJ2-7; D is perhaps TRBD2 (5 bases). The V end lost 9 bases, the J end lost 0 bases, and 20 bases lay between the germline ends. The CDR3 has 16 residues. From germline, CDR1 is KGHDR and CDR2 SFDVKD. The CDR3 region is CATSPGGTLDSYEQYF. The CDR3 bases are TGTGCCACCTCACCTGGAGGCACTCTTGACTCCTACGAGCAGTACTTC.

The rearrangement uses TRBV6-5 and TRBJ2-2, with D possibly TRBD1 on 5 matching bases. The CDR3 is 16 amino acids. Germline V lookup: CDR1 MNHEY, CDR2 SVGAGI. V lost 0 bases and J 3 bases, leaving 11 bases between the germline ends. The DNA of the CDR3 is TGTGCCAGCAGTTACTCCGGCAGGGCCTACACCGGGGAGCTGTTTTTT. Protein sequence: CASSYSGRAYTGELFF.

The sample holds a few counts of this clonotype. The chain is built from TRBV6-5 and TRBJ1-2; tentative D call: TRBD1 (5 bases). Germline CDR1 reads MNHEY; CDR2 reads SVGAGI. This CDR3 spans 15 amino acids. Trimming removed 0 bases from V and 2 bases from J, with 10 bases in between. CDR3 sequence reads: CASSYSNRPNYGYTF. In nucleotides, the CDR3 is TGTGCCAGCAGTTACTCGAACAGGCCAAACTATGGCTACACCTTC.

The gene calls are TRBV10-3 and TRBJ2-7; TRBD2 aligns across 10 bases. This CDR3 is built from 15 residues. Germline lookup yields CDR1 ENHRY and CDR2 SYGVKD. V trimming: 8 bases; J trimming: 2 bases; junction bases outside the gene matches: 9. Here the CDR3 DNA reads TGTGCCATCGGTGCGTCTAGCGGGGGCCCCTACGAGCAGTACTTC. Encoded protein: CAIGASSGGPYEQYF.

V gene TRBV4-1 combines with J gene TRBJ1-6; no clear D gene. V gave up 0 bases and J gave up 0 bases, with 9 bases separating them. CDR1 is MGHRA, CDR2 YSYEKL, per germline. This CDR3 is built from 17 residues. CDR3 sequence: CASSQDRATSYNSPLHF. CDR3 DNA sequence: TGCGCCAGCAGCCAAGATAGGGCAACCTCCTATAATTCACCCCTCCACTTT.

The rearrangement uses TRBV5-1 and TRBJ2-1, with 10 bases lining up with TRBD2. V trimming: 0 bases; J trimming: 8 bases; junction bases outside the gene matches: 5. The CDR3 totals 15 residues. In germline, CDR1 is SGHRS, CDR2 YFSETQ. This CDR3 reads CASSLVAGGSDEQFF. As DNA, the CDR3 is TGCGCCAGCAGCTTGGTAGCGGGAGGTTCTGATGAGCAGTTCTTC.

As DNA, the CDR3 is TGTGCCAGCAGTGAAGTCGGACAGGGGTATTACGAGCAGTACTTC. Protein: CASSEVGQGYYEQYF. The chain links TRBV6-1 to TRBJ2-1; 9 nucleotides line up with TRBD1. TRBJ2-7 explains the end of the DNA better; the J call may be wrong. Germline V gene sequence: CDR1 MNHNS, CDR2 SASEGT. This CDR3 contains 15 residues.

V usage is TRBV7-9 and J usage is TRBJ2-7; TRBD2 aligns across 13 bases. The CDR3 sequence is 14 residues long. CDR1 is SEHNR, CDR2 FQNEAQ, per germline (reference sequence). V lost 6 bases and J lost 4; bases outside the gene matches: 3. Written as DNA, the CDR3 is TGTGCCAGCAGAGGACTAGCGGGAGTATACGAGCAGTACTTC. Translation: CASRGLAGVYEQYF.

J is TRBJ1-2 and V is TRBV18, with D unresolved. The CDR3 covers 14 residues. V gave up 0 bases and J gave up 2 bases, with 7 bases separating them. Germline CDR1 is KGHSH and CDR2 is LQKENI. The CDR3 nucleotides read TGTGCCAGCTCACCACCGACCCCGAACTATGGCTACACCTTC. Translation: CASSPPTPNYGYTF.

The chain links TRBV27 to TRBJ2-4; 13 bases align to TRBD2. The CDR3 runs to 14 residues. V was clipped by 5 bases and J by 8 bases; unmatched bases: 3. Germline CDR1 reads MNHEY; CDR2 reads SMNVEV (reference sequence). CDR3 DNA: TGTGCCAGCAGTCGTACTAGCGGGGGGGACATTCAGTACTTC. Translation gives CASSRTSGGDIQYF.

The V and J genes are TRBV6-5 and TRBJ2-2, with D perhaps TRBD1 (6 bases). CDR1 and CDR2 from the germline V gene are MNHEY and SVGAGI. V was clipped by 2 bases and J by 7 bases, with 20 bases between them. The CDR3 has 17 residues. Written as DNA, the CDR3 is TGTGCCAGCAGTTACACCCTTACGGGACCCAGGGGCGGGGAGCTGTTTTTT. Translation: CASSYTLTGPRGGELFF.

This chain uses TRBV12-3 or TRBV12-4 with TRBJ2-4; 9 positions agree with TRBD1. Trimming removed 5 bases from V and 8 bases from J; junction bases left unmatched: 4. The CDR3 is 13 residues long. CDR3 bases: TGTGCCAGCAGTCCGGACAGGGGCCACATTCAGTACTTC. Translated: CASSPDRGHIQYF.

The CDR3, as DNA: TGCGCCAGCAGCTCGGCGGGACAGAGGACCGGGGAGCTGTTTTTT. It codes for CASSSAGQRTGELFF. This sequence joins TRBV5-1 and TRBJ2-2; D possibly corresponds to TRBD1 (7 bases). This CDR3 has 15 residues. Germline V gene lookup returns CDR1 SGHRS and CDR2 YFSETQ. The V gene lost 3 bases and the J gene lost 5 bases, with 14 bases spanning the gap.

The chain recombines TRBV24-1 with TRBJ2-1, with D unresolved. Germline V gene data show CDR1 as KGHDR and CDR2 as SFDVKD. With 4 bases removed from V and 3 bases from J, the gap between germline ends came to 12 bases. CDR3 length: 15 amino acids. The CDR3 DNA is TGTGCCACCAGTGACCCCACAGAGTACTACAATGAGCAGTTCTTC. It specifies CATSDPTEYYNEQFF.

The J gene is TRBJ2-7, the V gene TRBV3-1; a possible D gene is TRBD2 (6 bases). The CDR3 loop spans 16 amino acids. V lost 1 base to trimming and J lost 1 base, with 14 bases between them. Germline V CDR1 and CDR2: LGHDT, YNNKEL (reference sequence). CDR3 in DNA: TGTGCCAGCAGCCAAGGGGCGTTCGGGGGATCCTACGAGCAGTACTTC. It specifies CASSQGAFGGSYEQYF.

The chain links TRBV18 to TRBJ1-6; 12 bases fit TRBD1. There are 19 residues in the CDR3. CDR1 is KGHSH, CDR2 LQKENI, per germline. The V and J ends lost 1 base and 5 bases, in that order; junction bases with no gene match: 9. Here the CDR3 DNA reads TGTGCCAGCTCACCACAAGGGACAGGGGGCTTGAATCATAATTCACCCCTCCACTTT. Protein sequence: CASSPQGTGGLNHNSPLHF.

V is TRBV7-6 and J is TRBJ1-4; D unresolved. Trimming removed 5 bases from V and 3 bases from J, with 13 bases in between. Germline V gene lookup returns CDR1 SGHVS and CDR2 FNYEAQ. This CDR3 is built from 15 residues. The CDR3 sequence: CASSRGIDANEKLFF. The CDR3 nucleotides read TGTGCCAGCAGCCGCGGGATTGATGCTAATGAAAAACTGTTTTTT.

This clonotype was counted a few times. The chain employs TRBV6-2 or TRBV6-3 and TRBJ1-5; D is perhaps TRBD1 (6 bases). Germline V CDR1 and CDR2: MNHEY, SVGEGT. CDR3 length equals 15 residues. V lost 6 bases and J 3 bases, leaving 15 bases between the germline ends. This chain's CDR3 is CASRADSMYNQPQHF. In nucleotides, the CDR3 is TGTGCCAGCAGAGCGGACAGCATGTACAATCAGCCCCAGCATTTT.

There are a few counts of this clonotype. The chain uses TRBV12-3 or TRBV12-4 and TRBJ1-5, with D perhaps matching TRBD1 (5 bases). The CDR3 contains 14 residues. Trimming took 5 bases from V and 2 from J, leaving 10 bases between them. Here the CDR3 DNA reads TGTGCCAGCAGTCAATTGGGGGGCAATCAGCCCCAGCATTTT. Protein product: CASSQLGGNQPQHF.

This clonotype occurred a few times. The V gene is TRBV30, the J gene TRBJ1-1; D might be TRBD1 (5 bases). The CDR3 spans 15 residues. Germline V gene data show CDR1 as GTSNPN and CDR2 as SVGIG (reference sequence). V was pared by 0 bases and J by 4 bases, with 15 bases between. This CDR3 is CAWSVRGGGGTEAFF. The CDR3 DNA sequence: TGTGCCTGGAGTGTCCGGGGCGGTGGTGGCACTGAAGCTTTCTTT.

This clonotype was observed a handful of times. The chain is built from TRBV20-1 and TRBJ2-1, with TRBD1 matching 10 bases. Looked up from germline, CDR1 is DFQATT and CDR2 is SNEGSKA (reference sequence). The CDR3 consists of 14 residues. V lost 6 bases to trimming and J lost 7 bases; unmatched junction nucleotides: 9. CDR3 nucleotide sequence: TGCAGTGCCCTTTCCGGGACAGGGGTTAATGAGCAGTTCTTC. The encoded protein is CSALSGTGVNEQFF.

This sequence joins TRBV7-6 and TRBJ1-1; weak D call: TRBD1 (5 bases). Germline lookup yields CDR1 SGHVS and CDR2 FNYEAQ. V lost 5 bases and J 1 base, leaving 8 bases between the germline ends. The CDR3 has 13 residues. CDR3 DNA sequence: TGTGCCAGCAGCCCAACAGGGAACACTGAAGCTTTCTTT. Translating it yields CASSPTGNTEAFF.

The table lists this clonotype with a few counts. The chain employs TRBV20-1 and TRBJ1-1; 7 positions agree with TRBD1. J gave up 4 bases and V 1 base, and 6 bases lay outside the gene matches. The germline V gene has CDR1 DFQATT and CDR2 SNEGSKA (reference sequence). The CDR3 extends over 14 amino acids. The CDR3 protein is CSARAGQSRTEAFF. The CDR3 DNA sequence: TGCAGTGCTAGAGCGGGACAGAGTCGCACTGAAGCTTTCTTT.

This clonotype was seen a handful of times. The chain employs TRBV7-2 and TRBJ2-7; 11 bases map to TRBD2. This CDR3 spans 15 amino acids. Germline V gene lookup returns CDR1 SGHTA and CDR2 FQGNSA. V gave up 1 base and J gave up 4 bases; unmatched junction bases: 3. CDR3 in DNA: TGTGCCAGCAGCTTAGGACTAGCGGGAATTTACGAGCAGTACTTC. Its protein product is CASSLGLAGIYEQYF.

V is TRBV11-2 and J is TRBJ1-6, with a possible D match to TRBD1 (5 bases). The CDR3 sequence is 15 residues long. V lost 4 bases, J lost 8 bases, and 15 bases lay in between. Germline V gene data show CDR1 as SGHAT and CDR2 as FQNNGV. In DNA form, the CDR3 reads TGTGCCAGCAGCTCGCAAAGGGGCTTCGATTCACCCCTCCACTTT. Translating gives CASSSQRGFDSPLHF. The variable domain in full, completed from reference TRBV11-2 and TRBJ1-6, reads EAGVAQSPRYKIIEKRQSVAFWCNPISGHATLYWYQQILGQGPKLLIQFQNNGVVDDSQLPKDRFSAERLKGVDSTLKIQPAKLEDSAVYLCASSSQRGFDSPLHFGNGTRLTVT.

This clonotype was seen only a few times. V is TRBV21-1 and J is TRBJ1-5; TRBD1 reflects the table's D call only, with no check against the DNA. TRBV21-1 is reported as a pseudogene. This CDR3 is 13 amino acids long. The CDR3 here is CASSVKQGQPQHF. For the CDR3, the DNA is TGTGCCAGCAGCGTCAAACAGGGGCAGCCCCAGCATTTT.

The CDR3 here is CASSEVGEGSGYEQYF. The CDR3 DNA follows: TGTGCCAGCAGTGAAGTGGGCGAGGGATCGGGGTACGAGCAGTACTTC. This sequence joins TRBV6-1 and TRBJ2-7; a weak D match, TRBD2 (5 bases). V lost 1 base, J lost 4 bases, and 17 bases lay in between. Germline values: CDR1 MNHNS, CDR2 SASEGT. There are 16 residues in the CDR3.